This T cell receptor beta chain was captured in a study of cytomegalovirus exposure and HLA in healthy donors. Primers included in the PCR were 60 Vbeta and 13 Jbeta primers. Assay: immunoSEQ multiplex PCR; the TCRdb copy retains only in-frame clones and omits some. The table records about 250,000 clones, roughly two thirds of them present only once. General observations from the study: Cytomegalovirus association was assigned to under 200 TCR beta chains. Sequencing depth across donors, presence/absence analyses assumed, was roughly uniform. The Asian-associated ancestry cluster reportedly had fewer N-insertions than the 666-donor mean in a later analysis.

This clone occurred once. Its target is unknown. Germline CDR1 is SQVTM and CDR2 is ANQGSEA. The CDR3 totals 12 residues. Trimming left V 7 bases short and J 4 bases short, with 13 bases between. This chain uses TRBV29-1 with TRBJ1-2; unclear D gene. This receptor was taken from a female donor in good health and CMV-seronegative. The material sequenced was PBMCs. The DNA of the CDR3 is TGCAGCGCCCAAGCGCACCTCTATGGCTACACCTTC. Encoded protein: CSAQAHLYGYTF.